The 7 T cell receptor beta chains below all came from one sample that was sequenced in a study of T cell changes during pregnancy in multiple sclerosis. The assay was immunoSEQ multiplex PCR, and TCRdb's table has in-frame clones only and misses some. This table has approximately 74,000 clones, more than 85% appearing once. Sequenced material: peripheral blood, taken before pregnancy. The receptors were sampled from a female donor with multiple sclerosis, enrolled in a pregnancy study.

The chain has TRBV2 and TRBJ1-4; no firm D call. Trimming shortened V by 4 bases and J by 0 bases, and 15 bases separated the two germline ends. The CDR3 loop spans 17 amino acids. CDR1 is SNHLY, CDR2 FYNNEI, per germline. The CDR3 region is CASSGEETLATNEKLFF. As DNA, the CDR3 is TGTGCCAGCAGTGGGGAGGAGACACTCGCAACTAATGAAAAACTGTTTTTT.

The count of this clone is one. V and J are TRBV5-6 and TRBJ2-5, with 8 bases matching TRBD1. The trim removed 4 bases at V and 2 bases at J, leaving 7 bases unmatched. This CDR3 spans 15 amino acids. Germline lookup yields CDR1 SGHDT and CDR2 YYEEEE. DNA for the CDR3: TGTGCCAGCAGCCCCGACAGGGGTATTCAAGAGACCCAGTACTTC. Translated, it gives CASSPDRGIQETQYF. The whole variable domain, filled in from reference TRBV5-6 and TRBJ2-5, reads DAGVTQSPTHLIKTRGQQVTLRCSPKSGHDTVSWYQQALGQGPQFIFQYYEEEERQRGNFPDRFSGHQFPNYSSELNVNALLLGDSALYLCASSPDRGIQETQYFGPGTRLLVL.

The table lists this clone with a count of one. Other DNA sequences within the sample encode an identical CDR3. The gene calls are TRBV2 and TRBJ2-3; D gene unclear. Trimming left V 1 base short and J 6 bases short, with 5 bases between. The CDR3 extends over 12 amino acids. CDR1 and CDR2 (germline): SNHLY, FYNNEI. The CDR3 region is CASSEGADTQYF. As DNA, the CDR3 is TGTGCCAGCAGTGAAGGTGCGGATACGCAGTATTTT.

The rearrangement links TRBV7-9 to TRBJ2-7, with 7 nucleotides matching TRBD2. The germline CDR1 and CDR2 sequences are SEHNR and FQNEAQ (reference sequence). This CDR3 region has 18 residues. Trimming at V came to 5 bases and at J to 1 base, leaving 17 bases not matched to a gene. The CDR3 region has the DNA TGTGCCAGCAGCCCAGGAGGAGCCGGGACTAACCCATCCTACGAGCAGTACTTC. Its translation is CASSPGGAGTNPSYEQYF.

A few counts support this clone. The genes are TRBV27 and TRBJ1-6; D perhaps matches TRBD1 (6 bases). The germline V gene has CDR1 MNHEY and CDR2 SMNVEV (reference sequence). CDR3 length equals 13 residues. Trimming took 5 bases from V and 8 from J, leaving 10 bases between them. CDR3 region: CASSRGGDSPLHF. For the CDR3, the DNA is TGTGCCAGCAGTCGAGGGGGTGATTCACCCCTCCACTTT.

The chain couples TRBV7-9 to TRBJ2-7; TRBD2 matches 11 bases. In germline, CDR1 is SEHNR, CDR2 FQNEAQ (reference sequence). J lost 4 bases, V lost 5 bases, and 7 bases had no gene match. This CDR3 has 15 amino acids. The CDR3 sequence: CASSPGTSGRYEQYF. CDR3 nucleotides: TGTGCCAGCAGCCCCGGGACTAGCGGACGATACGAGCAGTACTTC.

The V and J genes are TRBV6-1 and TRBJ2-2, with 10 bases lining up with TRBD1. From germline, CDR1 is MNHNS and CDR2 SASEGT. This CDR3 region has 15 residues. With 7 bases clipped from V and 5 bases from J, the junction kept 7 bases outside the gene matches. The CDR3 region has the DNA TGTGCCAGCATCGAGACAGGGGGCCCTACCGGGGAGCTGTTTTTT. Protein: CASIETGGPTGELFF.